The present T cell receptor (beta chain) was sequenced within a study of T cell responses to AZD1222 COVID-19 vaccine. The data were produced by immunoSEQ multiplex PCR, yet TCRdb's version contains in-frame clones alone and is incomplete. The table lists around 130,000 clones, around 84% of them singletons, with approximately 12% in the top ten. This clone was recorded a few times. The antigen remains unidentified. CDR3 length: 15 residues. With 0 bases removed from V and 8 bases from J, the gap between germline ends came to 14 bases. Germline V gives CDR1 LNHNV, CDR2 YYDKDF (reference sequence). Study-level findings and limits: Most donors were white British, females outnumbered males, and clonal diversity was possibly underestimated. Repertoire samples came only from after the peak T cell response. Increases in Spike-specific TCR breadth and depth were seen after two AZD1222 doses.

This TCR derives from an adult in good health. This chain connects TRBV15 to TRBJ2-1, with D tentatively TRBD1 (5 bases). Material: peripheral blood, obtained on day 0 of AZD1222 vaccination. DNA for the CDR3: TGTGCCACCAGCAGAGAAAGACAGTCGGTTTATGAGCAGTTCTTC. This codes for CATSRERQSVYEQFF.